This T cell receptor (beta chain) was documented in a study of tumor-infiltrating lymphocytes in primary liver carcinoma. Whole-study findings and limits: Tumor-adjacent and tumor-blood pairs showed less overlap than tumor region pairs.

For this clonotype: Its matching antigen is unknown. Possible read error: a much larger clone is one base away.

A constant-region primer served to make TCR beta cDNA from about 530 ng total RNA. Libraries for TCR beta were built through three nested multiplex PCR rounds, which together made up a slightly modified ARM-PCR procedure. PCR rounds one and two used TRBV1-TRBV30 forward primers with a C-beta reverse primer for about 9 cycles each. TCRdb processed the multiplex PCR reads anew with MiXCR; each CDR3 protein has one entry. The sample holds more than 95,000 distinct CDR3 sequences, around 64% seen once. This CDR3 region has 13 residues. The J segment lost 6 bases and the V segment lost 10 bases, leaving 12 bases of the junction unmatched. Germline V gives CDR1 MNHNY, CDR2 SVGAGI (reference sequence). Co-extracting RNA and DNA was done with about 20-34 mg of unsorted bulk tissue as input. The study sampled five separate regions from each tumor. Over 80% of the cells in every tumor sample were viable tumor cells.

V and J are TRBV6-6 and TRBJ2-7; the match to TRBD1 covers 7 bases. Sequences were obtained from liver tumor tissue from sampling region 3. The subset was: tumor region T3, left-lateral pole. The receptor's source is a woman aged 55-75 years with primary liver carcinoma and hepatitis B virus infection. The DNA for the CDR3 is TGTGCCAACACGAAAACCACAGGGGTCGAGCAGTACTTC. This codes for CANTKTTGVEQYF.